The 20 T cell receptor beta chains below were found in one sample sequenced in a study of cytomegalovirus exposure and HLA in healthy donors (dated 2017 in TCRdb). Libraries were prepared through the immunoSEQ multiplex PCR assay. The multiplex PCR relied on a mix of 60 forward primers for TCR Vbeta segments and 13 reverse primers for TCR Jbeta segments. TCRdb took over this immuneACCESS table, retaining in-frame rearrangements with V and J assigned. Such tables are incomplete; in checked studies, under half of the missing clones stem from an unresolved V gene, and the remainder is unexplained. The sample table shows roughly 61,000 clones, and around 82% are seen once. In total, the top ten clones hold over 5% of the sample. The specimen was PBMCs. The receptor source for this set is a male donor in good health and CMV-seronegative.

This chain links TRBV30 with TRBJ1-2, with D perhaps matching TRBD1 (6 bases). This CDR3 spans 14 amino acids. Germline V gives CDR1 GTSNPN, CDR2 SVGIG (reference sequence). V shed 0 bases and J shed 3 bases, with 11 bases lying between them. The CDR3 loop reads CAWSVGGEDYGYTF. CDR3 bases: TGTGCCTGGAGTGTAGGGGGGGAGGACTATGGCTACACCTTC.

The rearrangement uses TRBV7-2 and TRBJ1-4, with D tentatively TRBD1 (6 bases). The CDR3 is made up of 17 amino acids. Between the trimmed V and J ends, which lost 5 bases and 4 bases, there was a span of 20 bases. CDR1 and CDR2 (germline): SGHTA, FQGNSA. The CDR3 here is CASSVTGWGVSNEKLFF. CDR3 bases: TGTGCCAGCAGCGTCACAGGGTGGGGTGTTAGTAATGAAAAACTGTTTTTT.

This chain connects TRBV6-1 to TRBJ1-5, with a weak D call TRBD1 (6 bases). Germline V gene data show CDR1 as MNHNS and CDR2 as SASEGT. V was cut by 3 bases and J by 4 bases, with 10 bases left in between. The CDR3 totals 14 residues. CDR3 in DNA: TGTGCCAGCAGTGAGTCAGGGGCAAATCAGCCCCAGCATTTT. Protein sequence: CASSESGANQPQHF.

The V call is TRBV5-1, the J call TRBJ1-5, with 7 nucleotides matching TRBD1. Unmatched junction bases numbered 3, after V lost 0 bases and J lost 6 bases. The CDR3 extends over 14 amino acids. Per the germline V gene, CDR1 is SGHRS and CDR2 is YFSETQ. The CDR3 nucleotides read TGCGCCAGCAGCTTGGGACAGGGAGGTCAGCCCCAGCATTTT. Translating it yields CASSLGQGGQPQHF.

On this clone: The junction and the germline gene differ at one end; a read error may be behind it. Within the sample, other DNA sequences also encode this same CDR3. The rearrangement joins TRBV7-7 to TRBJ2-2, with D possibly matching TRBD1 (6 bases). Germline V CDR1 and CDR2: SSHAT, FNYEAQ (reference sequence). The CDR3 covers 13 residues. CDR3 in DNA: TGCGCCAGCAGCCAAGACAGGTCCGGGGAGCTGTTTTTT. Its protein is CASSQDRSGELFF.

With regard to this clone: Compared with germline, one end of the junction differs, possibly owing to a read error. This chain connects TRBV19 to TRBJ2-6; 8 bases are shared with TRBD1. CDR1 LNHDA and CDR2 SQIVND come from the germline V gene (reference sequence). This CDR3 region has 17 residues. The CDR3 coding sequence is TGTGCCAGTAGTATTTCGCAGGGGGCATCTGGGGCCAACGGCCTGACTTTC. Protein: CASSISQGASGANGLTF.

CDR3: CASSPGQGGSYNSPLHF. The CDR3 DNA sequence: TGTGCCAGCAGCCCGGGACAGGGAGGGTCCTATAATTCACCCCTCCACTTT. The rearrangement joins TRBV5-4 to TRBJ1-6, with 9 bases lining up with TRBD1. From germline, CDR1 is SGHNT and CDR2 YYREEE (reference sequence). V was pared by 4 bases and J by 1 base, with 6 bases of the junction left unmatched. The CDR3 spans 17 residues.

There are a few counts of this clone. The chain combines TRBV5-4 with TRBJ1-2, with 9 bases lining up with TRBD1. With V trimmed by 5 bases and J by 1 base, 0 bases remained unmatched. Germline CDR1 SGHNT, CDR2 YYREEE (reference sequence). This CDR3 region has 13 residues. The CDR3 DNA reads TGTGCCAGCAGGGGACAGGGTAACTATGGCTACACCTTC. This encodes CASRGQGNYGYTF.

The CDR3 DNA reads as TGCAGCGTTGAAGATAGTAATCAACAGAACTATGGCTACACCTTC. It translates to CSVEDSNQQNYGYTF. V gene TRBV29-1 combines with J gene TRBJ1-2; D remains ambiguous. The CDR3 sequence is 15 residues long. Trimming took 0 bases from V and 2 from J, leaving 13 bases between them. The germline V gene encodes CDR1 SQVTM and CDR2 ANQGSEA. The variable domain in full, completed from reference TRBV29-1 and TRBJ1-2, reads SAVISQKPSRDICQRGTSLTIQCQVDSQVTMMFWYRQQPGQSLTLIATANQGSEATYESGFVIDKFPISRPNLTFSTLTVSNMSPEDSSIYLCSVEDSNQQNYGYTFGSGTRLTVV.

The rearrangement links TRBV5-1 to TRBJ1-4, with TRBD1 matching 10 bases. The V and J ends lost 4 bases and 8 bases, in that order; junction bases with no gene match: 5. The V gene's germline CDR1 is SGHRS and CDR2 YFSETQ. This CDR3 has 14 amino acids. The CDR3 protein is CASSMTGGKEKLFF. The DNA of the CDR3 is TGCGCCAGCAGCATGACAGGGGGCAAGGAAAAACTGTTTTTT.

On this clone itself: Mismatch with germline at one junction end may stem from a read error. V gene TRBV7-7 combines with J gene TRBJ2-5; TRBD1 might be the D (5 bases). This CDR3 has 17 amino acids. The germline V gene encodes CDR1 SSHAT and CDR2 FNYEAQ (reference sequence). In DNA form, the CDR3 reads TGTGCTAGCAGTTTGCTAAGGGGATCCCCCACAGGAGAGACCCAGTACTTC. Amino acids: CASSLLRGSPTGETQYF.

This chain uses TRBV19 with TRBJ1-6; maybe TRBD1 (6 bases). Germline V lookup: CDR1 LNHDA, CDR2 SQIVND (reference sequence). The CDR3 extends over 14 amino acids. V lost 1 base and J 6 bases, leaving 7 bases between the germline ends. The CDR3 coding sequence is TGTGCCAGTAGTATAGGACAGGCTAATTCACCCCTCCACTTT. This sequence encodes CASSIGQANSPLHF.

This chain links TRBV29-1 with TRBJ2-7; TRBD1 agrees at 8 bases. V lost 7 bases to trimming and J lost 2 bases; unmatched junction nucleotides: 16. Germline V gives CDR1 SQVTM, CDR2 ANQGSEA. The CDR3 runs 16 residues. The CDR3 DNA sequence: TGCAGCGCTCGCTTTAACCGGGGACAGGTAACCTACGAGCAGTACTTC. Encoded protein: CSARFNRGQVTYEQYF.

The chain employs TRBV19 and TRBJ1-4, with D perhaps TRBD1 (5 bases). V was trimmed by 3 bases and J by 0 bases, leaving 11 bases between them. The CDR3 consists of 16 residues. Germline values: CDR1 LNHDA, CDR2 SQIVND (reference sequence). In DNA, the CDR3 is TGTGCCAGTAGTATGCCGCAGGGTGCAACTAATGAAAAACTGTTTTTT. As protein: CASSMPQGATNEKLFF.

The chain uses TRBV27 and TRBJ2-6; possibly TRBD1 for D (5 bases). The germline V and J ends were trimmed by 5 bases and 2 bases, with 13 bases remaining between them. Germline V lookup: CDR1 MNHEY, CDR2 SMNVEV (reference sequence). CDR3 length: 16 residues. CDR3 sequence: CASSPVGHTGANVLTF. The DNA for the CDR3 is TGTGCCAGCAGTCCAGTAGGACATACTGGGGCCAACGTCCTGACTTTC.

The sample holds a few counts of this clone. This chain uses TRBV6-5 with TRBJ2-3, with a tentative D call TRBD2 (6 bases). V was shortened by 7 bases and J by 1 base, with 12 bases between the two germline ends. CDR3 length: 14 residues. Germline V gives CDR1 MNHEY, CDR2 SVGAGI. The DNA for the CDR3 is TGTGCCAGCAATGGACTATCCGGCACAGATACGCAGTATTTT. This encodes CASNGLSGTDTQYF.

CDR3 sequence reads: CASSRTGTTNYGYTF. The CDR3 DNA reads as TGTGCCAGCAGCAGGACAGGGACTACTAACTATGGCTACACCTTC. This rearrangement joins TRBV7-2 to TRBJ1-2; 8 nucleotides agree with TRBD1. V was pared by 5 bases and J by 0 bases, with 5 bases of the junction left unmatched. CDR3 size: 15 residues. In germline, CDR1 is SGHTA, CDR2 FQGNSA.

The chain uses TRBV4-2 and TRBJ1-2, with D unresolved. The CDR3 has 15 residues. Trimming stripped 3 bases from V and 5 bases from J, with 16 bases between. Germline V gene sequence: CDR1 LGHNA, CDR2 YNFKEQ. CDR3 amino acids: CASSHPGEGRYGYTF. CDR3 nucleotide sequence: TGTGCCAGCAGCCATCCAGGCGAGGGTAGATATGGCTACACCTTC.

J is TRBJ1-2 and V is TRBV21-1; the table's D call, TRBD1, has no DNA check behind it. TRBV21-1 is described as a pseudogene. The CDR3 length is 15 residues. This CDR3 is CASSKWTGEGYGYTF. The CDR3 DNA reads as TGTGCCAGCAGCAAGTGGACAGGGGAAGGCTATGGCTACACCTTC.

The genes are TRBV7-2 and TRBJ1-2, with no clear D. V shed 3 bases and J shed 4 bases, with 9 bases lying between them. The CDR3 length is 13 residues. Germline loops: CDR1 SGHTA, CDR2 FQGNSA. The DNA of the CDR3 is TGTGCCAGCAGCTTCGACGAGGTCTATGGCTACACCTTC. It translates to CASSFDEVYGYTF.